These T cell receptor beta chains were read from a single sample in a study of PD-1 blockade in classical Hodgkin lymphoma. The table came from immunoSEQ multiplex PCR; TCRdb's copy has only in-frame clones and leaves some out. This sample has approximately 90,000 clones, with over 80% found just once. The source material was peripheral blood mononuclear cells (PBMCs), sampled before the fourth cycle of nivolumab. The receptors here all came from a human donor with classical Hodgkin lymphoma. Both conserved end residues are part of each CDR3.

V: TRBV6-1
CDR3: CASSSLNSGNTIYF

V: TRBV5-6
CDR3: CASSLEVIVGGRETQYF

V: TRBV21-1
CDR3: CASNWTPRTNNEQFF

V: TRBV29-1
CDR3: CSVLQVLGWGNTIYF

V: TRBV10-3
CDR3: CAIRGYANTGELFF

V: TRBV4-3
CDR3: CASSQGLAETYEQYF

V: TRBV6-5
CDR3: CASSYSGPGGTAFF

V: TRBV11-2
CDR3: CASSLALAGVGAEFF

V: TRBV7-2
CDR3: CASSLVPGNTGELFF

V: TRBV6-6
CDR3: CASSRPGEKLFF

V: TRBV4-2
CDR3: CASSQGFRDSNYEQYF

V: TRBV5-1
CDR3: CASSLSGASSGANVLTF

V: TRBV7-8
CDR3: CASSLGREGPRLHEQFF

V: TRBV7-2
CDR3: CASSLMTSGSRTYEQYF

V: TRBV7-2
CDR3: CASSTRPYEQFF

V: TRBV10-3
CDR3: CATSPSGRYYNEQFF

V: TRBV7-8
CDR3: CASSSWGAGERTYEQYF

V: TRBV12-5
CDR3: CASALGTFQETQYF

V: TRBV9
CDR3: CASSVGQAPNTGELFF

V: TRBV6-6
CDR3: CASSLDGTPGREQYF

V: TRBV27
CDR3: CASRVDRGRDTQYF

V: TRBV19
CDR3: CASSGTYTEAFF

V: TRBV10-3
CDR3: CAVLRDRTMNTEAFF

V: TRBV2
CDR3: CASIQGSTDTQYF

V: TRBV11-2
CDR3: CASSPAPGSTGELFF

V: TRBV5-1
CDR3: CASSLDGALYGYTF

V: TRBV5-1
CDR3: CASRKEQGSTDTQYF

V: TRBV2
CDR3: CASSEVGVGQPQHF

V: TRBV28
CDR3: CASSARRGSYTYEQYF

V: TRBV5-4
CDR3: CASSLVGGSAQYF

V: TRBV10-3
CDR3: CAISPRGTGAHEQYF

V: TRBV18
CDR3: CASSLHGGGHNTEAFF

V: TRBV6-5
CDR3: CASSYGAAMDLREMGF

V: TRBV7-8
CDR3: CASSAQGNIQYF

V: TRBV7-2
CDR3: CASSSDTGSPLHF